This TCR beta chain is drawn from a study of blood T cell repertoires in COVID-19. Across the study: T cells, B-cell-depleted T cells, or PBMCs supplied cDNA or gDNA.

CDR3 size: 14 residues. Per the germline V gene, CDR1 is MNHEY and CDR2 is SVGAGI. After removal of 8 bases from V and 6 bases from J, the junction contained 9 bases not matched to a gene. TCRdb keeps only in-frame clones here, not all; method: immunoSEQ multiplex PCR. Of 450,000 or so clones detected, roughly nine tenths appear once; the ten largest clones hold around 0.95%. This receptor was obtained from a man aged 18 to 30 with COVID-19, enrolled during active disease. Sequenced material: peripheral blood. V is TRBV6-5 and J is TRBJ2-2, with TRBD2 matching over 7 bases. In DNA, the CDR3 is TGTGCCAGCTCAGATCTTCTAGCGGCCGGGGAGCTGTTTTTT. This translates into CASSDLLAAGELFF.